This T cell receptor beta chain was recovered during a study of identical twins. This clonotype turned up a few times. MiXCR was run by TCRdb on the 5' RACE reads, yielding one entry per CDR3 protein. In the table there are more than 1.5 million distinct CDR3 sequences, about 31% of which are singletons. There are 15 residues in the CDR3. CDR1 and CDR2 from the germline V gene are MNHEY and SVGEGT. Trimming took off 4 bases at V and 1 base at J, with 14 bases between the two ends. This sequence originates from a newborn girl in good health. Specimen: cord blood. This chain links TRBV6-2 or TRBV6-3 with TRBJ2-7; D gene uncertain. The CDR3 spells CASSLAPTVSYEQYF. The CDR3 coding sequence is TGTGCCAGCAGTTTAGCCCCGACTGTGTCCTACGAGCAGTACTTC.